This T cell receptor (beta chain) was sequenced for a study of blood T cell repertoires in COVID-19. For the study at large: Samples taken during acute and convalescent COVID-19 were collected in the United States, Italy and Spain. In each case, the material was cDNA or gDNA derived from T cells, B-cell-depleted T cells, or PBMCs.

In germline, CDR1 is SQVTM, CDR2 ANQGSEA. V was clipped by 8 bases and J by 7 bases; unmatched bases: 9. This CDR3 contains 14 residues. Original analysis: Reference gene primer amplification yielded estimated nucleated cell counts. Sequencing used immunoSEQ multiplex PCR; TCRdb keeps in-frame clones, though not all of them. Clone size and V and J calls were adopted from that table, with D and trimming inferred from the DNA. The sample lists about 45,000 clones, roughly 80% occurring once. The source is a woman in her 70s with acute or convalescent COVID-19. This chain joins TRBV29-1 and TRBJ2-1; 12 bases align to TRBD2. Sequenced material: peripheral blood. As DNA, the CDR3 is TGCAGCCTACCCGGGGGACTAGCGGGTAATGAGCAGTTCTTC. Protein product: CSLPGGLAGNEQFF.